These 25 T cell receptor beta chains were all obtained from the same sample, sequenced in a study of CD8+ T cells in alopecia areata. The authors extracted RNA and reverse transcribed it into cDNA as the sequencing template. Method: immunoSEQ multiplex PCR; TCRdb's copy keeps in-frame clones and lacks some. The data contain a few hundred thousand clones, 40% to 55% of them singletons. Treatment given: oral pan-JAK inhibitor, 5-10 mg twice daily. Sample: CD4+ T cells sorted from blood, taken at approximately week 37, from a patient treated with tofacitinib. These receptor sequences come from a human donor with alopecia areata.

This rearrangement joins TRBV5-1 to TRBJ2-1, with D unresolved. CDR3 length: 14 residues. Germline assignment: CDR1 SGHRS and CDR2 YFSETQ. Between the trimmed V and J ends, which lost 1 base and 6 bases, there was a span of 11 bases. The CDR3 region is CASSLPLPGNEQFF. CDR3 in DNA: TGCGCCAGCAGCTTGCCTCTCCCCGGCAATGAGCAGTTCTTC.

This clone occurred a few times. Here the CDR3 reads CASSPGTAANEQFF. The DNA of the CDR3 is TGTGCCAGCTCACCCGGGACCGCCGCCAATGAGCAGTTCTTC. The genes are TRBV18 and TRBJ2-1; D is perhaps TRBD1 or TRBD2 (5 bases each). This CDR3 is built from 14 residues. The germline V gene encodes CDR1 KGHSH and CDR2 LQKENI. V dropped 3 bases and J dropped 6 bases, with 12 bases sitting between them.

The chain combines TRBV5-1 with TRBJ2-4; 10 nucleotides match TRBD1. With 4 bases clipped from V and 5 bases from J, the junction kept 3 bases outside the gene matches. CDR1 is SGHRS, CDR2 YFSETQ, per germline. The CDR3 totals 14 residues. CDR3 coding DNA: TGCGCCAGCAGCACGACAGGGGGCCAAAACATTCAGTACTTC. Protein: CASSTTGGQNIQYF. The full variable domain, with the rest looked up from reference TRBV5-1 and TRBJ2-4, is KAGVTQTPRYLIKTRGQQVTLSCSPISGHRSVSWYQQTPGQGLQFLFEYFSETQRNKGNFPGRFSGRQFSNSRSEMNVSTLELGDSALYLCASSTTGGQNIQYFGAGTRLSVL.

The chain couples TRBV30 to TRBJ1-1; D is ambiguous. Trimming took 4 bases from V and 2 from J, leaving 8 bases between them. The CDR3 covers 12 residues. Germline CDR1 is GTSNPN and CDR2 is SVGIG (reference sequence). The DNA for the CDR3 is TGTGCCTGGATTTATGGTAACACTGAAGCTTTCTTT. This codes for CAWIYGNTEAFF.

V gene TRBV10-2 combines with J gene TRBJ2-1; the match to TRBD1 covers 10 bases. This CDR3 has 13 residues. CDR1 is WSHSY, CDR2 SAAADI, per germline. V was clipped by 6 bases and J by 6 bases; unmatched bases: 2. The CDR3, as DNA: TGCGCCAGCAGGGGACAGGGGAGCAATGAGCAGTTCTTC. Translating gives CASRGQGSNEQFF.

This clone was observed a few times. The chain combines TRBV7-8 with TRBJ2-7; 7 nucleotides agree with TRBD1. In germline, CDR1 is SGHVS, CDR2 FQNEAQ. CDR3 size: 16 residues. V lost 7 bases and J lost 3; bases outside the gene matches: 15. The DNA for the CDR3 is TGTGCCAGCACTTCGACTACAGGGGCGACGTACTACGAGCAGTACTTC. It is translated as CASTSTTGATYYEQYF.

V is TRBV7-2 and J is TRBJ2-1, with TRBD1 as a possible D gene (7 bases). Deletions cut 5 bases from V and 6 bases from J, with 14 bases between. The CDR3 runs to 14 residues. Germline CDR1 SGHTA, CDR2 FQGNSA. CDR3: CASSGRTGRNEQFF. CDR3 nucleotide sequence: TGTGCCAGCAGCGGGAGGACAGGCCGCAATGAGCAGTTCTTC. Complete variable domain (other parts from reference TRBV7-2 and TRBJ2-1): GAGVSQSPSNKVTEKGKDVELRCDPISGHTALYWYRQSLGQGLEFLIYFQGNSAPDKSGLPSDRFSAERTGGSVSTLTIQRTQQEDSAVYLCASSGRTGRNEQFFGPGTRLTVL.

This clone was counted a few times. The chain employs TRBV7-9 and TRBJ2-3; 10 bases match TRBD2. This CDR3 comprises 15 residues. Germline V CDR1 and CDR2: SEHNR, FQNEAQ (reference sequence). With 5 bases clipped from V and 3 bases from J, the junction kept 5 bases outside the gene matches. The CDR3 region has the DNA TGTGCCAGCAGCCGTAGCGGGAGGACGACAGATACGCAGTATTTT. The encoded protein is CASSRSGRTTDTQYF.

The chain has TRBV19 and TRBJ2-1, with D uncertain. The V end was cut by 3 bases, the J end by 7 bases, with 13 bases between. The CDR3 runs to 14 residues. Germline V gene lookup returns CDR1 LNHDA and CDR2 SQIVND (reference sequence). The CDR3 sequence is CASSIRTLQNEQFF. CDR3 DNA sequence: TGTGCCAGTAGTATCCGAACTCTTCAGAATGAGCAGTTCTTC.

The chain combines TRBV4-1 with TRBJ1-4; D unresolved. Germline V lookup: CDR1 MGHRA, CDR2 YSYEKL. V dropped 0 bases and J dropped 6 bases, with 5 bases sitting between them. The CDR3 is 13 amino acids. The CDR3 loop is CASSQDRDEKLFF. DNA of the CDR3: TGCGCCAGCAGCCAAGACCGCGATGAAAAACTGTTTTTT.

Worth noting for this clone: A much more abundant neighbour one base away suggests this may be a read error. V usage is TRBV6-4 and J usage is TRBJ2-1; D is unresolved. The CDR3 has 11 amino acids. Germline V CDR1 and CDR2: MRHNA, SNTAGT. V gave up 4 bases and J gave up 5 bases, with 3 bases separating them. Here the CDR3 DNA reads TGTGCCAGCAGTGGGAACAATGAGCAGTTCTTC. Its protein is CASSGNNEQFF.

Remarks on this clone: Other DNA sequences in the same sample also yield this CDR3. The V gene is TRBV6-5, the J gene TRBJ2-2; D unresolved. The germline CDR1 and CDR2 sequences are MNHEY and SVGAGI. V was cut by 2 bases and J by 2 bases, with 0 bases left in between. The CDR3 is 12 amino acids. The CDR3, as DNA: TGTGCCAGCAGTTACAACACCGGGGAGCTGTTTTTT. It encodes CASSYNTGELFF.

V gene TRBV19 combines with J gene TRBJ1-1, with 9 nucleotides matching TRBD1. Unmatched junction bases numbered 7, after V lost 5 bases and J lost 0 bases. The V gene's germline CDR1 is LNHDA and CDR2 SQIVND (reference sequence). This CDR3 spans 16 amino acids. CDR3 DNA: TGTGCCAGTAGTCACGGGACAGGGAACCTGAACACTGAAGCTTTCTTT. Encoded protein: CASSHGTGNLNTEAFF.

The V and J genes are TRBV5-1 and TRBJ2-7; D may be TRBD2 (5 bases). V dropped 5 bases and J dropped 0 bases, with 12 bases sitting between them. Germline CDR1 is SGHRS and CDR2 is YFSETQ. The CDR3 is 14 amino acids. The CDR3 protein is CASSGLGSSYEQYF. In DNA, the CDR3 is TGCGCCAGCAGTGGGCTAGGGAGCTCCTACGAGCAGTACTTC.

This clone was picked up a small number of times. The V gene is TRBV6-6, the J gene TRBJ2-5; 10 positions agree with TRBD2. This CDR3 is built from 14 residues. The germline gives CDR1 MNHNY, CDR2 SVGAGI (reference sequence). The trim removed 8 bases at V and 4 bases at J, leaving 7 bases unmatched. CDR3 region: CASLLAGGRETQYF. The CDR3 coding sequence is TGTGCCAGCCTCTTAGCGGGAGGAAGAGAGACCCAGTACTTC.

The CDR3 protein is CASSSIGTQNTEAFF. The CDR3 nucleotides read TGTGCCAGCAGCAGTATCGGGACACAGAACACTGAAGCTTTCTTT. The V and J genes are TRBV7-6 and TRBJ1-1, with TRBD1 as a possible D gene (6 bases). V shed 5 bases and J shed 1 base, with 14 bases lying between them. CDR3 length equals 15 residues. Germline CDR1 SGHVS, CDR2 FNYEAQ.

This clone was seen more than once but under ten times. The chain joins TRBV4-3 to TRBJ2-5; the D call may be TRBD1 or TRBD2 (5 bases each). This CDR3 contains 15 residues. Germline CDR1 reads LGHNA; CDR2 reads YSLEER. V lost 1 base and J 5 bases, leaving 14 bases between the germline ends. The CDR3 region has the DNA TGCGCCAGCAGCCAAGGGGGCCCAGGCGGGGAGACCCAGTACTTC. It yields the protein CASSQGGPGGETQYF.

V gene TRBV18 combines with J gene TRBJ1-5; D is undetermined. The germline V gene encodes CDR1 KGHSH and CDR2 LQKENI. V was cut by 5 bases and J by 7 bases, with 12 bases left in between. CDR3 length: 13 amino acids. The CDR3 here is CASSGKGGQPQHF. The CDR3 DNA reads TGTGCCAGCTCAGGAAAGGGCGGACAGCCCCAGCATTTT.

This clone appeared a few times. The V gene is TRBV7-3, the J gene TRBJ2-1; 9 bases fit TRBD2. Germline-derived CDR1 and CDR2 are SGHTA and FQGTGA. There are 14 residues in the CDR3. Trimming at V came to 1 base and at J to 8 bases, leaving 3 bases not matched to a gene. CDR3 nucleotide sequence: TGTGCCAGCAGCTTAAACCTAGCGGGACATGAGCAGTTCTTC. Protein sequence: CASSLNLAGHEQFF.

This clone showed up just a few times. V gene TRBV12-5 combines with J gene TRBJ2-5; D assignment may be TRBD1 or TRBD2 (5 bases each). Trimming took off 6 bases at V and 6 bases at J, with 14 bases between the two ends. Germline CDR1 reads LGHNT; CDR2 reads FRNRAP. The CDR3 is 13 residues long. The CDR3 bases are TGTGCTAGTGGCAATGGGAAGGGACAGACCCAGTACTTC. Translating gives CASGNGKGQTQYF.

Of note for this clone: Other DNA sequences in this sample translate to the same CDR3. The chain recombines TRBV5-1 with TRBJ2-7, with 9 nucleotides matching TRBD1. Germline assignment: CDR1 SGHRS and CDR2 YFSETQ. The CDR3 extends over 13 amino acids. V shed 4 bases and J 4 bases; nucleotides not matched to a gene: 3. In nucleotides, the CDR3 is TGCGCCAGCAGCCGGGACAGGGCGTACGAGCAGTACTTC. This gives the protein CASSRDRAYEQYF.

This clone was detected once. This CDR3 is CAWKLAGVGTGELFF. For the CDR3, the DNA is TGTGCCTGGAAACTAGCGGGAGTGGGCACCGGGGAGCTGTTTTTT. V and J are TRBV30 and TRBJ2-2; the match to TRBD2 covers 11 bases. CDR1 GTSNPN and CDR2 SVGIG come from the germline V gene (reference sequence). This CDR3 has 15 residues. After removal of 4 bases from V and 4 bases from J, the junction contained 5 bases not matched to a gene.

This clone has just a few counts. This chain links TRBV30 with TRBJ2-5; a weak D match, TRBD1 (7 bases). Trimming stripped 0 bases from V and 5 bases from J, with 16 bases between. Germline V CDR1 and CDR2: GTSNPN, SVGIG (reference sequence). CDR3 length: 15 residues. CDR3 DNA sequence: TGTGCCTGGAGTGTTAAACAGGGGAGGCAGGAGACCCAGTACTTC. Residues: CAWSVKQGRQETQYF.

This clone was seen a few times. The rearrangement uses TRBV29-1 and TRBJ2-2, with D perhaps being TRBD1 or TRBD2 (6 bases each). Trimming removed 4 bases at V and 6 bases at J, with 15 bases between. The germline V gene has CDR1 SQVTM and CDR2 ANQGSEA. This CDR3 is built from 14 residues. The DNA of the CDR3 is TGCAGCGTTGGCCTCCACAGGGAGGCCGGGGAGCTGTTTTTT. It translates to CSVGLHREAGELFF.

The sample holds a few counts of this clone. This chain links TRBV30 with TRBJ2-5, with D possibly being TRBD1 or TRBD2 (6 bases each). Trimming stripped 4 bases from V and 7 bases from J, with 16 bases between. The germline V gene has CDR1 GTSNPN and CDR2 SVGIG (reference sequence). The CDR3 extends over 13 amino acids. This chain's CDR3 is CAWMSGAYATQYF. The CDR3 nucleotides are TGTGCCTGGATGTCGGGGGCCTATGCGACCCAGTACTTC.